Following are 25 T cell receptor beta chains from one sample sequenced in a study of Graves' ophthalmopathy and Graves' hyperthyroidism. For repertoire sequencing, the TCR beta CDR3 regions were amplified from RNA transcripts. First-round RT-PCR employed HTBI primers, with a second-round multiplex PCR after it. TCRdb reanalysed the multiplex PCR reads using MiXCR and keeps one entry per CDR3 protein. Found here are around 1,000,000 distinct CDR3 sequences, about 38% of them singletons; the top ten hold around 10%. Input material: peripheral blood or thyroid tissue (not recorded which). The source is an adult man with Graves' hyperthyroidism.

The chain has TRBV20-1 and TRBJ2-7; D remains unclear. Germline V gene data show CDR1 as DFQATT and CDR2 as SNEGSKA (reference sequence). This CDR3 has 13 residues. V lost 4 bases and J 0 bases, leaving 10 bases between the germline ends. CDR3 nucleotide sequence: TGCAGTGCTATAGGTAGGAGCTCCTACGAGCAGTACTTC. This sequence encodes CSAIGRSSYEQYF.

This rearrangement joins TRBV20-1 to TRBJ2-2; unclear D gene. CDR1 is DFQATT, CDR2 SNEGSKA, per germline (reference sequence). V gave up 3 bases and J gave up 1 base, with 9 bases separating them. This CDR3 has 14 residues. CDR3 sequence (DNA): TGCAGTGCTAGTACACCGCAGAACACCGGGGAGCTGTTTTTT. It yields the protein CSASTPQNTGELFF.

The chain uses TRBV4-1 and TRBJ2-7, with 7 bases fitting TRBD2. This CDR3 comprises 13 residues. With V trimmed by 6 bases and J by 7 bases, 9 bases remained unmatched. Germline CDR1 MGHRA, CDR2 YSYEKL. CDR3 sequence (DNA): TGCGCCAGCAGTACCGTTGCCGGGGGGGAGCAGTACTTC. It specifies CASSTVAGGEQYF.

This clonotype was detected ten times or more. The V call is TRBV7-8, the J call TRBJ2-5; TRBD1 agrees at 12 bases. This CDR3 has 14 amino acids. V was clipped by 5 bases and J by 5 bases; unmatched bases: 3. CDR1 SGHVS and CDR2 FQNEAQ come from the germline V gene. This CDR3 reads CASSPGQGAETQYF. The CDR3 nucleotides read TGTGCCAGCAGCCCGGGACAGGGGGCTGAGACCCAGTACTTC.

This clonotype occurred a few times. V gene TRBV25-1 combines with J gene TRBJ2-7; the D gene could be TRBD1 or TRBD2 (5 bases each). This CDR3 comprises 13 residues. Germline CDR1 is MGHDK and CDR2 is SYGVNS. The V and J ends lost 10 bases and 6 bases respectively, with 19 bases between them. This CDR3 is CATGRQGSIEQYF. For the CDR3, the DNA is TGTGCCACGGGACGGCAGGGAAGTATCGAGCAGTACTTC.

This clonotype was counted only a few times. The chain employs TRBV6-5 and TRBJ1-4, with D unclear. V was clipped by 7 bases and J by 5 bases, with 20 bases between them. CDR1 is MNHEY, CDR2 SVGAGI, per germline. This CDR3 spans 16 amino acids. CDR3 in DNA: TGTGCCAGCACCGACGAGGGAAGTCCCAGGAATGAAAAACTGTTTTTT. It encodes CASTDEGSPRNEKLFF.

The chain uses TRBV10-3 and TRBJ1-5; D perhaps matches TRBD1 (6 bases). The CDR3 is made up of 18 amino acids. V lost 10 bases, J lost 9 bases, and 34 bases lay in between. Per germline, CDR1 ENHRY and CDR2 SYGVKD. The DNA of the CDR3 is TGTGCCAGCAGCCGGACAGCTCTCCGAAACACCATATATTTGCCCCAGCATTTT. Translating gives CASSRTALRNTIYLPQHF.

This clonotype showed up many times. J is TRBJ2-5 and V is TRBV7-9, with 10 bases that match TRBD2. With 5 bases clipped from V and 5 bases from J, the junction kept 8 bases outside the gene matches. CDR1 and CDR2 from the germline V gene are SEHNR and FQNEAQ (reference sequence). The CDR3 spans 15 residues. The CDR3 nucleotides are TGTGCCAGCAGCGCCAGCGGGAGGGACAGGGAGACCCAGTACTTC. Protein product: CASSASGRDRETQYF. The full variable domain, its missing parts supplied by reference TRBV7-9 and TRBJ2-5, is DTGVSQNPRHKITKRGQNVTFRCDPISEHNRLYWYRQTLGQGPEFLTYFQNEAQLEKSRLLSDRFSAERPKGSFSTLEIQRTEQGDSAMYLCASSASGRDRETQYFGPGTRLLVL.

Regarding this clonotype: A clone one base away is much larger, so this may be a read error. The J gene is TRBJ2-5, the V gene TRBV9, with a possible D match to TRBD2 (6 bases). Germline CDR1 is SGDLS and CDR2 is YYNGEE. This CDR3 is 15 amino acids long. The CDR3, as DNA: TGTGCCGGCAGCGTAGCTCCTAGCGCGGAGGAGACCCAGTACTTC. Protein: CAGSVAPSAEETQYF. Together with reference TRBV9 and TRBJ2-5, the CDR3 gives the full variable domain: DSGVTQTPKHLITATGQRVTLRCSPRSGDLSVYWYQQSLDQGLQFLIQYYNGEERAKGNILERFSAQQFPDLHSELNLSSLELGDSALYFCAGSVAPSAEETQYFGPGTRLLVL.

This chain joins TRBV10-3 and TRBJ2-7; perhaps TRBD1 as D (6 bases). Germline loops: CDR1 ENHRY, CDR2 SYGVKD. The CDR3 is 13 amino acids. The V and J ends lost 2 bases and 10 bases respectively, with 15 bases between them. This chain's CDR3 is CAISERRTVDQYF. CDR3 coding DNA: TGTGCCATCAGTGAGAGACGGACAGTTGATCAGTACTTC.

In its sample, this clonotype was seen a few times. A junction boundary mismatches the germline segment, possibly from a read error. The V gene is TRBV10-2, the J gene TRBJ2-7, with D maybe TRBD2 (7 bases). The CDR3 covers 13 residues. The germline V gene encodes CDR1 WSHSY and CDR2 SAAADI. CDR3 DNA: TGTGCCGAAGCGGGGACAAGATCCTACGAGCAGTACTTC. Translation gives CAEAGTRSYEQYF.

The chain is built from TRBV9 and TRBJ1-1; D is perhaps TRBD1 (5 bases). Trimming left V 3 bases short and J 4 bases short, with 13 bases between. CDR1 and CDR2 from the germline V gene are SGDLS and YYNGEE. The CDR3 consists of 14 residues. The CDR3 coding sequence is TGTGCCAGCAGCGCCCTGGCGGGACCCACTGAAGCTTTCTTT. Its translation: CASSALAGPTEAFF.

This clonotype was detected only once. The rearrangement links TRBV25-1 to TRBJ1-4; possibly TRBD1 for D (5 bases). This CDR3 is built from 14 residues. V lost 3 bases and J 10 bases, leaving 15 bases between the germline ends. Germline CDR1 MGHDK, CDR2 SYGVNS. CDR3 nucleotide sequence: TGTGCCAGCAGTGACCCAAGGGGAACAGGAAAACTGTTTTTT. It translates to CASSDPRGTGKLFF.

This clonotype was seen ten or more times. V and J are TRBV7-2 and TRBJ2-5; TRBD1 matches at 7 bases. The V segment lost 5 bases and the J segment 5 bases; nucleotides outside the gene matches: 5. The CDR3 is 13 amino acids. Per germline, CDR1 SGHTA and CDR2 FQGNSA. CDR3 amino acids: CASSDRVQETQYF. As DNA, the CDR3 is TGTGCCAGCAGCGACAGGGTCCAGGAGACCCAGTACTTC.

This chain connects TRBV24-1 to TRBJ2-2, with 12 bases fitting TRBD2. Germline-derived CDR1 and CDR2 are KGHDR and SFDVKD. The length of the CDR3 is 17 residues. Trimming cost V 5 bases and J 5 bases; bases outside gene matches: 8. The CDR3 loop reads CATSGRTSGMVTGELFF. In nucleotides, the CDR3 is TGTGCCACCAGTGGTAGGACTAGCGGGATGGTGACCGGGGAGCTGTTTTTT.

This chain connects TRBV5-6 to TRBJ1-4, with 7 bases matching TRBD1. Germline values: CDR1 SGHDT, CDR2 YYEEEE. The length of the CDR3 is 17 residues. J gave up 1 base and V 7 bases, and 13 bases lay outside the gene matches. The CDR3 protein is CASRTSGGGLTNEKLFF. CDR3 sequence (DNA): TGTGCCAGCCGAACGTCTGGAGGGGGCCTAACTAATGAAAAACTGTTTTTT.

Details on this clonotype: This may be a read error, as it is one base from a much larger clone. The chain employs TRBV20-1 and TRBJ2-5, with TRBD2 matching over 12 bases. This CDR3 spans 14 amino acids. The germline CDR1 and CDR2 sequences are DFQATT and SNEGSKA (reference sequence). The junction had 8 bases not matched to a gene; V was cut back by 6 bases and J by 6 bases. CDR3 sequence reads: CSAETSGSWKTQYF. The CDR3 region has the DNA TGCAGTGCCGAGACTAGCGGGAGCTGGAAGACCCAGTACTTC.

A word on this clonotype: One base away lies a much larger clone, so this may be a sequencing read error. This sequence joins TRBV7-2 and TRBJ2-2; 12 bases fit TRBD1. CDR3 length equals 15 residues. V shed 5 bases, J shed 7 bases, and the junction held 5 bases outside the gene matches. CDR1 and CDR2 (germline): SGHTA, FQGNSA. CDR3 residues: CASSPGQGAVGELFF. The CDR3 DNA follows: TGTGCCAGCAGCCCGGGACAGGGGGCGGTCGGGGAGCTGTTTTTT.

In its sample, this clonotype was seen a few times. This sequence joins TRBV6-5 and TRBJ1-1, with D hard to call. Germline CDR1 reads MNHEY; CDR2 reads SVGAGI. With 6 bases removed from V and 2 bases from J, the gap between germline ends came to 13 bases. The CDR3 spans 14 residues. The CDR3: CASRLESENTEAFF. The CDR3 nucleotides read TGTGCCAGCAGGTTGGAGTCGGAAAACACTGAAGCTTTCTTT.

The V gene is TRBV19, the J gene TRBJ1-2; D call uncertain. Germline V CDR1 and CDR2: LNHDA, SQIVND (reference sequence). CDR3 length: 13 amino acids. Trimming removed 7 bases at V and 4 bases at J, with 13 bases between. The CDR3 coding sequence is TGTGCCAGTACCGGAGCGGGTGGCTATGGCTACACCTTC. Translation: CASTGAGGYGYTF.

The CDR3 sequence is CAIRGDRGYQPQHF. CDR3 DNA: TGTGCCATCAGGGGAGACAGGGGATATCAGCCCCAGCATTTT. The chain is built from TRBV10-3 and TRBJ1-5, with 8 bases lining up with TRBD1. The length of the CDR3 is 14 residues. Germline CDR1 ENHRY, CDR2 SYGVKD. J lost 5 bases, V lost 6 bases, and 6 bases had no gene match.

This clonotype was detected once. This chain uses TRBV15 with TRBJ2-5; 8 positions agree with TRBD2. CDR3 length equals 17 residues. The V gene's germline CDR1 is LNHNV and CDR2 YYDKDF (reference sequence). V lost 2 bases to trimming and J lost 5 bases; unmatched junction nucleotides: 13. Here the CDR3 DNA reads TGTGCCACCAGCAGACCCGGGGGGGTTTCGACTAGCGAGACCCAGTACTTC. This sequence encodes CATSRPGGVSTSETQYF.

The chain links TRBV29-1 to TRBJ2-5; 12 bases match TRBD1. Germline CDR1 reads SQVTM; CDR2 reads ANQGSEA. V was pared by 8 bases and J by 2 bases, with 3 bases of the junction left unmatched. The CDR3 runs to 13 residues. The CDR3 here is CSRGQGAQETQYF. Here the CDR3 DNA reads TGCAGCAGGGGACAGGGGGCTCAAGAGACCCAGTACTTC.

The chain uses TRBV15 and TRBJ1-1, with D perhaps matching TRBD1 (5 bases). The germline V gene encodes CDR1 LNHNV and CDR2 YYDKDF (reference sequence). Deletions cut 1 base from V and 4 bases from J, with 7 bases between. The CDR3 is 13 amino acids. The CDR3 here is CATSRVGATEAFF. The DNA of the CDR3 is TGTGCCACCAGCAGAGTTGGGGCCACTGAAGCTTTCTTT. The entire variable domain, with the rest obtained from reference TRBV15 and TRBJ1-1, is as follows: DAMVIQNPRYQVTQFGKPVTLSCSQTLNHNVMYWYQQKSSQAPKLLFHYYDKDFNNEADTPDNFQSRRPNTSFCFLDIRSPGLGDTAMYLCATSRVGATEAFFGQGTRLTVV.

V usage is TRBV6-2 or TRBV6-3 and J usage is TRBJ2-2, with TRBD2 matching 14 bases. Germline CDR1 MNHEY, CDR2 SVGEGT. This CDR3 has 16 amino acids. V lost 0 bases and J lost 6; bases outside the gene matches: 0. In nucleotides, the CDR3 is TGTGCCAGCAGTTACTCGACTAGCGGGGGGGCCGGGGAGCTGTTTTTT. Protein: CASSYSTSGGAGELFF.